These 27 T cell receptor beta chains were sequenced from one sample in a study of blood T cell repertoires in COVID-19. This table comes from immunoSEQ multiplex PCR, and its TCRdb copy is limited to in-frame clones, with some not included. The sample records about 120,000 clones, approximately 90% being singletons. Material for sequencing was peripheral blood. The receptors stem from a man aged 50 to 60 with acute or convalescent COVID-19.

Of note for this clone: Other DNA sequences in the same sample also yield this CDR3. The chain employs TRBV5-1 and TRBJ2-7; tentatively, D is TRBD1 (6 bases). Germline values: CDR1 SGHRS, CDR2 YFSETQ. The CDR3 consists of 14 residues. V lost 2 bases and J 0 bases, leaving 9 bases between the germline ends. For the CDR3, the DNA is TGCGCCAGCAGCTTACAGGGCAACTCCTACGAGCAGTACTTC. This encodes CASSLQGNSYEQYF.

This clone has just a few counts. The gene calls are TRBV24-1 and TRBJ1-5, with 9 bases aligning to TRBD1. The germline V gene has CDR1 KGHDR and CDR2 SFDVKD. CDR3 length: 15 amino acids. Trimming took 2 bases from V and 4 from J; bases not matched to a gene: 2. As DNA, the CDR3 is TGTGCCACCAGTGATTCCGGGACAGGGAATCAGCCCCAGCATTTT. Protein product: CATSDSGTGNQPQHF.

The chain has TRBV7-3 and TRBJ2-5; D possibly corresponds to TRBD1 (5 bases). The CDR3 loop spans 15 amino acids. Per germline, CDR1 SGHTA and CDR2 FQGTGA. V lost 0 bases to trimming and J lost 3 bases, with 11 bases between them. The CDR3 DNA is TGTGCCAGCAGCTTAACTGCAGGGCAAAAAGAGACCCAGTACTTC. It specifies CASSLTAGQKETQYF. Full variable domain (remainder filled in from reference TRBV7-3 and TRBJ2-5): GAGVSQTPSNKVTEKGKYVELRCDPISGHTALYWYRQSLGQGPEFLIYFQGTGAADDSGLPNDRFFAVRPEGSVSTLKIQRTERGDSAVYLCASSLTAGQKETQYFGPGTRLLVL.

The chain is built from TRBV19 and TRBJ2-3, with a tentative D call TRBD2 (6 bases). There are 14 residues in the CDR3. V was shortened by 6 bases and J by 4 bases, with 14 bases between the two germline ends. Germline CDR1 reads LNHDA; CDR2 reads SQIVND (reference sequence). The chain's CDR3 is CASSTLRDSDTQYF. The CDR3 region has the DNA TGTGCCAGTAGCACTCTCCGGGACTCAGATACGCAGTATTTT.

This rearrangement joins TRBV28 to TRBJ1-1; 8 nucleotides align to TRBD1. CDR3 size: 15 residues. J lost 5 bases, V lost 6 bases, and 11 bases had no gene match. Germline assignment: CDR1 MDHEN and CDR2 SYDVKM. The DNA of the CDR3 is TGTGCCAGCAGCGTCAATGGACAGGGCAAAACTGAAGCTTTCTTT. This codes for CASSVNGQGKTEAFF.

J is TRBJ2-1 and V is TRBV24-1; 11 bases fit TRBD1. V was pared by 3 bases and J by 3 bases, with 6 bases of the junction left unmatched. Germline V CDR1 and CDR2: KGHDR, SFDVKD. The CDR3 extends over 17 amino acids. The CDR3 reads CATSDGPGTGGYNEQFF. CDR3 nucleotide sequence: TGTGCCACCAGTGATGGGCCCGGGACAGGGGGCTACAATGAGCAGTTCTTC.

The genes are TRBV7-2 and TRBJ1-5; weak D call: TRBD1 (5 bases). V lost 2 bases to trimming and J lost 4 bases, with 12 bases between them. The CDR3 contains 15 residues. Germline loops: CDR1 SGHTA, CDR2 FQGNSA. Here the CDR3 reads CASSLWGGENQPQHF. Here the CDR3 DNA reads TGTGCCAGCAGCTTATGGGGAGGGGAGAATCAGCCCCAGCATTTT.

A single count supports this clone. The chain links TRBV3-1 (or the pseudogene TRBV3-2) to TRBJ1-2, with D possibly being TRBD1 (5 bases). This CDR3 comprises 15 residues. Deletions cut 1 base from V and 3 bases from J, with 12 bases between. CDR1 is LGHDT and CDR2 is YNNKEL in the germline V gene (reference sequence). In DNA, the CDR3 is TGTGCCAGCAGCCAAGGGACACAAACCCACTATGGCTACACCTTC. It codes for CASSQGTQTHYGYTF.

V and J are TRBV7-9 and TRBJ1-6; possibly TRBD1 for D (5 bases). V gave up 1 base and J gave up 9 bases, with 19 bases separating them. The CDR3 runs 17 residues. Germline V gene sequence: CDR1 SEHNR, CDR2 FQNEAQ (reference sequence). CDR3 sequence: CASSLGAAGGWGSPLHF. The DNA for the CDR3 is TGTGCCAGCAGCTTAGGCGCGGCCGGGGGTTGGGGTTCACCCCTCCACTTT.

V is TRBV4-1 and J is TRBJ1-1; no reliable D call. The ends were cut back, 1 base at V and 3 bases at J, with 9 bases in the middle. The CDR3 has 14 residues. CDR1 and CDR2 from the germline V gene are MGHRA and YSYEKL. The CDR3 spells CASSQVGFDTEAFF. CDR3 DNA sequence: TGCGCCAGCAGCCAAGTCGGTTTTGACACTGAAGCTTTCTTT.

This chain links TRBV2 with TRBJ1-5, with D perhaps TRBD1 (5 bases). Germline CDR1 SNHLY, CDR2 FYNNEI. There are 17 residues in the CDR3. V gave up 2 bases and J gave up 0 bases, with 14 bases separating them. CDR3 region: CASSEREGAGSNQPQHF. Written as DNA, the CDR3 is TGTGCCAGCAGTGAAAGGGAAGGGGCCGGTAGCAATCAGCCCCAGCATTTT.

The chain is built from TRBV19 and TRBJ1-4; 7 positions match TRBD1. The CDR3 extends over 12 amino acids. Germline lookup yields CDR1 LNHDA and CDR2 SQIVND (reference sequence). V shed 6 bases and J 8 bases; nucleotides not matched to a gene: 3. The CDR3 DNA reads TGTGCCAGTAGGCAGGGGGAAGAAAAACTGTTTTTT. Residues: CASRQGEEKLFF.

The V gene is TRBV28, the J gene TRBJ2-1; D gene ambiguous. The V end was cut by 6 bases, the J end by 0 bases, with 15 bases between. This CDR3 is built from 16 residues. Germline V gene lookup returns CDR1 MDHEN and CDR2 SYDVKM. The CDR3 DNA reads TGTGCCAGCAGCCAGACAACCGTGAGCTCCTACAATGAGCAGTTCTTC. Protein: CASSQTTVSSYNEQFF.

The chain couples TRBV6-5 to TRBJ2-2; 7 positions match TRBD1. Germline lookup yields CDR1 MNHEY and CDR2 SVGAGI. The CDR3 is 15 amino acids. V lost 0 bases to trimming and J lost 3 bases; unmatched junction nucleotides: 1. For the CDR3, the DNA is TGTGCCAGCAGTTACTCCACAGGGGACACCGGGGAGCTGTTTTTT. Protein sequence: CASSYSTGDTGELFF.

The rearrangement uses TRBV19 and TRBJ1-5, with TRBD1 matching over 9 bases. The ends lost 7 bases at V and 8 bases at J; junction bases unmatched: 9. In germline, CDR1 is LNHDA, CDR2 SQIVND (reference sequence). The CDR3 extends over 14 amino acids. CDR3 sequence (DNA): TGTGCCAGTATATTGGGACAGGGTAAGGAGCCCCAGCATTTT. Translating it yields CASILGQGKEPQHF.

The chain links TRBV18 to TRBJ1-1; TRBD1 might be the D (5 bases). Germline values: CDR1 KGHSH, CDR2 LQKENI. Deletions cut 5 bases from V and 7 bases from J, with 17 bases between. The CDR3 spans 14 residues. CDR3 protein: CASSSYGGEGEAFF. CDR3 in DNA: TGTGCCAGCTCATCGTACGGGGGTGAAGGTGAAGCTTTCTTT.

The count of this clone is one. The chain employs TRBV5-6 and TRBJ2-7; TRBD1 agrees at 9 bases. J was trimmed by 3 bases and V by 4 bases; bases with no gene match: 11. The germline V gene has CDR1 SGHDT and CDR2 YYEEEE. The CDR3 is made up of 16 amino acids. The CDR3 DNA reads TGTGCCAGCAGCCCAAACGCCGGGACAGGGAACTACGAGCAGTACTTC. The encoded protein is CASSPNAGTGNYEQYF.

The chain joins TRBV24-1 to TRBJ1-5; no definite D call. Per the germline V gene, CDR1 is KGHDR and CDR2 is SFDVKD. The V end was cut by 6 bases, the J end by 0 bases, with 8 bases between. This CDR3 is 14 amino acids long. The CDR3 region has the DNA TGTGCCACCAGTATGGGAGATAGCAATCAGCCCCAGCATTTT. Translated, it gives CATSMGDSNQPQHF.

The V call is TRBV19, the J call TRBJ1-1; TRBD1 agrees at 7 bases. Germline V gives CDR1 LNHDA, CDR2 SQIVND (reference sequence). The CDR3 consists of 15 residues. After removal of 0 bases from V and 3 bases from J, the junction contained 4 bases not matched to a gene. The CDR3 loop reads CASSIENRGDTEAFF. CDR3 bases: TGTGCCAGTAGTATAGAGAACAGGGGAGACACTGAAGCTTTCTTT.

The genes are TRBV9 and TRBJ1-1; 9 nucleotides line up with TRBD1. Germline V CDR1 and CDR2: SGDLS, YYNGEE. There are 16 residues in the CDR3. J lost 3 bases, V lost 4 bases, and 10 bases had no gene match. CDR3 sequence (DNA): TGTGCCAGCAGCTCATCCGGGACAGGGTACGACACTGAAGCTTTCTTT. Amino acids: CASSSSGTGYDTEAFF.

The CDR3 DNA is TGTGCCAGCAGCCGGACAGGGGGAGCAGCGATCACCTTC. The encoded protein is CASSRTGGAAITF. The J gene is TRBJ1-2, the V gene TRBV3-1 (or the pseudogene TRBV3-2), with 10 nucleotides matching TRBD1. CDR3 length: 13 residues. CDR1 and CDR2 (germline): LGHDT, YNNKEL (reference sequence). Trimming at V came to 4 bases and at J to 13 bases, leaving 9 bases not matched to a gene.

This clone was seen only a few times. This chain links TRBV29-1 with TRBJ2-1; TRBD2 matches at 12 bases. Germline V gives CDR1 SQVTM, CDR2 ANQGSEA. Unmatched junction bases numbered 6, after V lost 5 bases and J lost 4 bases. This CDR3 contains 15 residues. DNA of the CDR3: TGCAGCGTTTCTAGCGGGAGGGCCAATTACAATGAGCAGTTCTTC. Translating gives CSVSSGRANYNEQFF.

The DNA for the CDR3 is TGCGCCAGCAGCCAAGATACACGACAGTGGAGTACTGAAGCTTTCTTT. Translating gives CASSQDTRQWSTEAFF. V and J are TRBV4-1 and TRBJ1-1, with a weak D call TRBD1 (5 bases). V lost 0 bases, J lost 5 bases, and 16 bases lay in between. This CDR3 has 16 amino acids. Germline CDR1 is MGHRA and CDR2 is YSYEKL.

The V call is TRBV5-1, the J call TRBJ1-1, with D unclear. The CDR3 length is 15 residues. The V end was cut by 4 bases, the J end by 3 bases, with 16 bases between. Germline CDR1 is SGHRS and CDR2 is YFSETQ. In DNA, the CDR3 is TGCGCCAGCAGCCTCGGCAGGAGGGTGTACACTGAAGCTTTCTTT. This gives the protein CASSLGRRVYTEAFF.

V usage is TRBV4-2 and J usage is TRBJ2-1; a possible D gene is TRBD2 (5 bases). The length of the CDR3 is 17 residues. Germline CDR1 is LGHNA and CDR2 is YNFKEQ. V was pared by 1 base and J by 7 bases, with 20 bases between. CDR3 sequence: CASSQVVTTRMGNEQFF. The CDR3 DNA follows: TGTGCCAGCAGCCAAGTAGTGACTACGCGAATGGGTAATGAGCAGTTCTTC.

The rearrangement links TRBV7-9 to TRBJ1-1; D unclear. The length of the CDR3 is 14 residues. Germline loops: CDR1 SEHNR, CDR2 FQNEAQ (reference sequence). Deletions cut 5 bases from V and 4 bases from J, with 14 bases between. CDR3 amino acids: CASSLGRRGTEAFF. The DNA of the CDR3 is TGTGCCAGCAGCCTGGGGAGGAGAGGCACTGAAGCTTTCTTT.

Here the CDR3 DNA reads TGTGCCAGCAGCGTAGCGTCTAGCGGTTACAATGAGCAGTTCTTC. Protein sequence: CASSVASSGYNEQFF. V gene TRBV9 combines with J gene TRBJ2-1, with 7 bases that match TRBD2. Germline V gives CDR1 SGDLS, CDR2 YYNGEE. V lost 0 bases to trimming and J lost 4 bases; unmatched junction nucleotides: 4. The CDR3 has 15 amino acids.